A selection of T cell receptor beta chains follows, all from one sample in a study of T cell changes during pregnancy in multiple sclerosis. Some clones are missing from TCRdb's copy, which holds only in-frame ones; the method was immunoSEQ multiplex PCR. The table has 50,000 to 70,000 clones, about nine tenths seen once. The source material was peripheral blood, sampled after pregnancy. These TCRs come from a female donor in good health, enrolled as a control in a pregnancy study. Each CDR3 is given with its conserved first and last residue. Each record gives: V gene, clone size, J gene, D gene, CDR3 DNA, CDR3 protein. The D gene is left open where the match is weak. Clone size is given for some rows only: seen once, a few or many times, or a class if the clone is expanded.

TRBV19	NA	TRBJ1-2	NA	TGTGCCAGTAGTATAGTCCCTCAGGGGACCTATGGCTACACCTTC	CASSIVPQGTYGYTF
TRBV7-2	NA	TRBJ2-3	NA	TGTGCCAGCAGCTTAGACAACCCTAGCACAGATACGCAGTATTTT	CASSLDNPSTDTQYF
TRBV2	NA	TRBJ2-1	NA	TGTGCCAGCAGGGCTGATACCTTGCTCTACAATGAGCAGTTCTTC	CASRADTLLYNEQFF
TRBV6-4	NA	TRBJ2-1	NA	TGTGCCAGCAGTGACTCGAACGGGAATGAGCAGTTCTTC	CASSDSNGNEQFF
TRBV7-6	NA	TRBJ1-1	TRBD1	TGTGCCAGCAGCTTCGCTAGCCCCCGGGACAGGGGGCGTGGCACTGAAGCTTTCTTT	CASSFASPRDRGRGTEAFF
TRBV15	NA	TRBJ2-5	TRBD2	TGTGCCACCAGCAGAAACGGCGGACTAGCGGGGGAGGAGACCCAGTACTTC	CATSRNGGLAGEETQYF
TRBV5-1	NA	TRBJ1-6	NA	TGCGCCAGCAGCTCATCGTTGACAGGCCTAGGGTCACCCCTCCACTTT	CASSSSLTGLGSPLHF
TRBV7-2	NA	TRBJ1-2	TRBD1	TGTGCCAGCAGCTTAGAGGGACAGGGACTTTCAAACTATGGCTACACCTTC	CASSLEGQGLSNYGYTF
TRBV2	NA	TRBJ2-2	TRBD1	TGTGCCAGCACGGAGACAGGGTACACCGGGGAGCTGTTTTTT	CASTETGYTGELFF
TRBV14	NA	TRBJ2-1	NA	TGTGCCAGCAGCCAAGGGCCGTCTAATGAGCAGTTCTTC	CASSQGPSNEQFF
TRBV6-6	NA	TRBJ1-1	NA	TGTGCCAGCAGTACCCCGACAGGAATGAACACTGAAGCTTTCTTT	CASSTPTGMNTEAFF
TRBV4-3	once	TRBJ1-4	NA	TGCGCCAGCAGCCAAGATCTCGGGGAAAAACTGTTTTTT	CASSQDLGEKLFF
TRBV7-3	NA	TRBJ1-5	NA	TGTGCCAGCAGCTTGAACGGGGATCAGCCCCAGCATTTT	CASSLNGDQPQHF
TRBV10-3	NA	TRBJ1-3	TRBD1	TGTGCCACCGCCGAGACAGGGGTAGTGAATTCTGGAAACACCATATATTTT	CATAETGVVNSGNTIYF
TRBV11-2	NA	TRBJ1-1	NA	TGTGCCAGCAGCACCCGGGGGTTTTCCGGGACGGCCAACACTGAAGCTTTCTTT	CASSTRGFSGTANTEAFF
TRBV18	NA	TRBJ2-7	TRBD1	TGTGCCAGCTCACCTTCCGGGACAGACTACGAGCAGTACTTC	CASSPSGTDYEQYF
TRBV7-9	NA	TRBJ1-2	TRBD1	TGTGCCAGCAGCGAGTCAGGGGGCGCGGGCTATGGCTACACCTTC	CASSESGGAGYGYTF
TRBV9	NA	TRBJ1-2	NA	TGTGCCAGCAGCCCTCCCCAGGGAGGAAACTATGGCTACACCTTC	CASSPPQGGNYGYTF
TRBV5-6	NA	TRBJ2-7	NA	TGTGCCAGCAGCCCGACGACAGCTCGCTACGAGCAGTACTTC	CASSPTTARYEQYF
TRBV5-4	NA	TRBJ1-1	NA	TGTGCCAGCAGCTTGGAAATATGGCAGGGTGCCACTGAAGCTTTCTTT	CASSLEIWQGATEAFF
TRBV18	NA	TRBJ1-4	NA	TGTGCCAGCTCACCAAATCCGCCAGCAACTAATGAAAAACTGTTTTTT	CASSPNPPATNEKLFF
TRBV4-3	NA	TRBJ1-2	TRBD1	TGCGCCAGCAGCCAAGGGACAGGTCCAGGCACCTTC	CASSQGTGPGTF
TRBV5-6	few	TRBJ1-1	NA	TGTGCCAGCAGCTCTTTAGCGGGAGAGGGCACTGAAGCTTTCTTT	CASSSLAGEGTEAFF
TRBV15	NA	TRBJ1-2	NA	TGTGCCACCAGCAGAGATGGTACGCGGGGCTATGGCTACACCTTC	CATSRDGTRGYGYTF
TRBV7-9	NA	TRBJ1-5	TRBD1	TGTGCCAGCAGCTTACAGGACAGGGGAAACAATCAGCCCCAGCATTTT	CASSLQDRGNNQPQHF
TRBV27	NA	TRBJ1-1	NA	TGTGCCAGCAGCAGGGGCAAGGTCACTGAAGCTTTCTTT	CASSRGKVTEAFF
TRBV9	NA	TRBJ1-1	TRBD1	TGTGCCAGCGGGGAACCGGGACAGGGGGCGATGAACACTGAAGCTTTCTTT	CASGEPGQGAMNTEAFF
TRBV7-9	NA	TRBJ1-6	NA	TGTGCCAGCAGCGTAGGCAGGGTCTCTTCCTATAATTCACCCCTCCACTTT	CASSVGRVSSYNSPLHF